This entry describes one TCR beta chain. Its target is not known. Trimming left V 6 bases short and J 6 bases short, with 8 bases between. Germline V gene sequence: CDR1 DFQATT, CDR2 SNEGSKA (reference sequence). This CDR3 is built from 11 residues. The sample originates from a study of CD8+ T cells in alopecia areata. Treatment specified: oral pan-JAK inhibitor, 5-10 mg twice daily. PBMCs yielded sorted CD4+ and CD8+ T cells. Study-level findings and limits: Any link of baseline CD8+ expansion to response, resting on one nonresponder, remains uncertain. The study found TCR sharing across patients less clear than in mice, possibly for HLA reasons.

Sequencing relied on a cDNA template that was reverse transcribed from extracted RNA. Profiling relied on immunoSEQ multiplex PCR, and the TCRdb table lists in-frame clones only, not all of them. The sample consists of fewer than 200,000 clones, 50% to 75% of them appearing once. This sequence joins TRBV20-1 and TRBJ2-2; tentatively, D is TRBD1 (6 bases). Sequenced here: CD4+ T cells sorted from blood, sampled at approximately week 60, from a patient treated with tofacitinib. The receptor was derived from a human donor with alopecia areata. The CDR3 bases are TGCAGTGCCAGGGGATCCGGGGAGCTGTTTTTT. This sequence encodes CSARGSGELFF.